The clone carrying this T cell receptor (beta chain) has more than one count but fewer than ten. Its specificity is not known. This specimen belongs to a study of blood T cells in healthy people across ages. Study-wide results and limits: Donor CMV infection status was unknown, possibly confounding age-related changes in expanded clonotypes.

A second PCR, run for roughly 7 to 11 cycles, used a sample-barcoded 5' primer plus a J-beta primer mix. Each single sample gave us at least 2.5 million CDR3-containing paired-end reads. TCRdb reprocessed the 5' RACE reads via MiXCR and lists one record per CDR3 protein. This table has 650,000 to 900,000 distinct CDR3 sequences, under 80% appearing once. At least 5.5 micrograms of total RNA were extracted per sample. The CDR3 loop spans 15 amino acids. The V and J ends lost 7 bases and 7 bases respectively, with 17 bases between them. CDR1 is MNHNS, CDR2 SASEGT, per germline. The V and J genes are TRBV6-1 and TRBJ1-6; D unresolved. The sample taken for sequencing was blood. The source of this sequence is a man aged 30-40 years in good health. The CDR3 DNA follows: TGTGCCAGCAACCCGACACCCGGTGGGAATTCACCCCTCCACTTT. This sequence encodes CASNPTPGGNSPLHF.